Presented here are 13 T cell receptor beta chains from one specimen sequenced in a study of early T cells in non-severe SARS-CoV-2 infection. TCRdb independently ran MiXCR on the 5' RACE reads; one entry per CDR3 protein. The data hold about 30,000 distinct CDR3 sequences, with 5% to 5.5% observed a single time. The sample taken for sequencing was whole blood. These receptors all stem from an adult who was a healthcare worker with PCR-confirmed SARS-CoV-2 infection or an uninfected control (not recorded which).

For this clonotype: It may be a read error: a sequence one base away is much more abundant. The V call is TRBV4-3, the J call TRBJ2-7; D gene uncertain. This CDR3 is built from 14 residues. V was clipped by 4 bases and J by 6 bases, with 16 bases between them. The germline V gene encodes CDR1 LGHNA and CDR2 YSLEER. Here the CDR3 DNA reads TGCGCCAGCAGCCGAGATCATCGTAAAGGCGAGCAGTACTTC. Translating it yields CASSRDHRKGEQYF.

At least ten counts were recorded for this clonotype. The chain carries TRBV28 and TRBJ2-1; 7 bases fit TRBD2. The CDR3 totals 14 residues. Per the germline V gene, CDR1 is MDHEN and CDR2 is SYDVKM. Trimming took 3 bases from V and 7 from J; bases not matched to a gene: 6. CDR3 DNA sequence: TGTGCCAGCAGTTTGAGGCGGGAGAAGAATGAGCAGTTCTTC. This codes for CASSLRREKNEQFF.

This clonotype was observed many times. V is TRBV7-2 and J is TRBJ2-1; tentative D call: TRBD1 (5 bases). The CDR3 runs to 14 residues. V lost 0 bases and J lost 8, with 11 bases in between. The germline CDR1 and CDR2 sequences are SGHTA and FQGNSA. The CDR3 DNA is TGTGCCAGCAGCTTAGCCAGGGTCAGGGATGAGCAGTTCTTC. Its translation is CASSLARVRDEQFF.

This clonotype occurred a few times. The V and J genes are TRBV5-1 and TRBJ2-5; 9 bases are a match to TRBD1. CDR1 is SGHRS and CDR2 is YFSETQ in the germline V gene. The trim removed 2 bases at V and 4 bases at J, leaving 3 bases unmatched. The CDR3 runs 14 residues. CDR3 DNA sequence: TGCGCCAGCAGCTTTCAGGACAGGGGAGAGACCCAGTACTTC. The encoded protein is CASSFQDRGETQYF.

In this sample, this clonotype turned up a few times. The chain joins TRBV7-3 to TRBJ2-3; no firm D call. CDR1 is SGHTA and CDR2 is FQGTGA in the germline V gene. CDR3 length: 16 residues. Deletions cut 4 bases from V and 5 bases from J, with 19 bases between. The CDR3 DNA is TGTGCCAGCAGCTCCGCCGCCGTTCCCCTTGGAGATACGCAGTATTTT. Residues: CASSSAAVPLGDTQYF.

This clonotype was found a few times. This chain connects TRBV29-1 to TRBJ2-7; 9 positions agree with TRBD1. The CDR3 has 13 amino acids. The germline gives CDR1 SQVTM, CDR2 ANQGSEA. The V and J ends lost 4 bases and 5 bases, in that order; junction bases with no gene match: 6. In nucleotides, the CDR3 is TGCAGCGTTGTTTCGGACAGGGGCAACGAGCAGTACTTC. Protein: CSVVSDRGNEQYF.

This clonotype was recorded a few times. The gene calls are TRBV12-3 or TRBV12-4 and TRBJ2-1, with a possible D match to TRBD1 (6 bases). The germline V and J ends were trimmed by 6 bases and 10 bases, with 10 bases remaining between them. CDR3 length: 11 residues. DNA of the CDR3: TGTGCCAGCAGCCGTGGGGGCGAGCAGTTCTTC. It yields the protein CASSRGGEQFF.

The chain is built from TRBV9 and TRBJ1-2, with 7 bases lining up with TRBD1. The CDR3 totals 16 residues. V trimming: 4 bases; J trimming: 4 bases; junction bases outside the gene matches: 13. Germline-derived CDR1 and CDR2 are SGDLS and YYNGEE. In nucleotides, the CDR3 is TGTGCCAGCAGCCCTCAGCGACAGGGTCTTAGCTATGGCTACACCTTC. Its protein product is CASSPQRQGLSYGYTF. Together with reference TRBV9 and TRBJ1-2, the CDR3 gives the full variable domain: DSGVTQTPKHLITATGQRVTLRCSPRSGDLSVYWYQQSLDQGLQFLIQYYNGEERAKGNILERFSAQQFPDLHSELNLSSLELGDSALYFCASSPQRQGLSYGYTFGSGTRLTVV.

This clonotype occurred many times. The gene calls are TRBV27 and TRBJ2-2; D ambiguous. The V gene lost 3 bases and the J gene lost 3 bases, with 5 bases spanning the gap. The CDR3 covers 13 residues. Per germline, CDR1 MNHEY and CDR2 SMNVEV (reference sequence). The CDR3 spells CASSLAHTGELFF. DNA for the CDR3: TGTGCCAGCAGTTTGGCCCACACCGGGGAGCTGTTTTTT.

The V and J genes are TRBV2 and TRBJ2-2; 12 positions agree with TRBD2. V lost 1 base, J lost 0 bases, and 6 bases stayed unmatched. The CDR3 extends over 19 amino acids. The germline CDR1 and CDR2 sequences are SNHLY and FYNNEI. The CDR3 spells CASSEERLAGGPNTGELFF. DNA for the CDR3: TGTGCCAGCAGTGAAGAGCGGCTAGCGGGAGGGCCGAACACCGGGGAGCTGTTTTTT. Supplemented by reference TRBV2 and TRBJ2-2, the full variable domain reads EPEVTQTPSHQVTQMGQEVILRCVPISNHLYFYWYRQILGQKVEFLVSFYNNEISEKSEIFDDQFSVERPDGSNFTLKIRSTKLEDSAMYFCASSEERLAGGPNTGELFFGEGSRLTVL.

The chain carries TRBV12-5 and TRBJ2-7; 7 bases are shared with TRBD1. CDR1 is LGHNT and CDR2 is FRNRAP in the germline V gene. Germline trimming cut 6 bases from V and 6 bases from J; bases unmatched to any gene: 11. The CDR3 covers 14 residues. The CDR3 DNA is TGTGCTAGTGGCCGAGCTACAGGGGCCCGCGAGCAGTACTTC. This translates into CASGRATGAREQYF.

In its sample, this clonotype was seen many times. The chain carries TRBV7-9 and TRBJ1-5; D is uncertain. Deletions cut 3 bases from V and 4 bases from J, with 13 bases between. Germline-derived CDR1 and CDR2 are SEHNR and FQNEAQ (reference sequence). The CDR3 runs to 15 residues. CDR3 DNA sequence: TGTGCCAGCAGCTTCGGTCTGGATTCTAATCAGCCCCAGCATTTT. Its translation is CASSFGLDSNQPQHF.

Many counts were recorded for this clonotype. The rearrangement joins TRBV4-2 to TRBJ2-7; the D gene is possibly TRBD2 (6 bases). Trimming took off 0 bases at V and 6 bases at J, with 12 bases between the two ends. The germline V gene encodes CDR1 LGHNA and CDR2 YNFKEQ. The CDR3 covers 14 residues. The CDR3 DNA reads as TGTGCCAGCAGCCAAGATCTCGGCGGGACCGAGCAGTACTTC. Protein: CASSQDLGGTEQYF.